The source of this T cell receptor (beta chain) is a study of blood T cell repertoires in COVID-19. For the study at large: Acute and convalescent COVID-19 specimens originated in the United States, Italy and Spain. The cDNA or gDNA used as material had been derived from T cells, B-cell-depleted T cells, or PBMCs.

Germline loops: CDR1 LGHNA, CDR2 YSLEER. This CDR3 has 16 residues. J gave up 2 bases and V 0 bases, and 3 bases lay outside the gene matches. In the authors' workflow: Estimates of nucleated cell counts were drawn from the amplification of reference gene primers. The table came from immunoSEQ multiplex PCR; TCRdb's copy has only in-frame clones and leaves some out. That table is the source of V, J and clone size, and D and trimming were worked out from the DNA. The sample has some 110,000 clones, 90% seen once. Material: peripheral blood. This clonotype was obtained from a human donor with active COVID-19. The donor label of this sample is uncertain. The chain carries TRBV4-3 and TRBJ2-1; 8 bases match TRBD2. The CDR3 DNA reads as TGCGCCAGCAGCCAAGATCAAGCGGGGGCCTACAATGAGCAGTTCTTC. Its protein product is CASSQDQAGAYNEQFF.